Following are 5 T cell receptor beta chains from one sample sequenced in a study of regulatory T cells in long-lasting Graves disease. Time point denoted: newly diagnosed GD, antithyroid drugs for less than 3 months. TCR sequences were obtained from RNA taken from PBMCs. TCR beta libraries were built with iRepertoire HTBI primers and Arm-PCR of CDR3 regions. TCRdb itself ran the multiplex PCR reads through MiXCR, one entry per CDR3 protein. The sample includes 530,000 or so distinct CDR3 sequences, 15% to 20% seen only once; the top ten take more than 10%. Another study also made use of these data, one on T cells in Graves' hyperthyroidism and ophthalmopathy.

This sample comprised peripheral blood mononuclear cells (PBMCs), obtained at new diagnosis, from a patient treated with antithyroid drugs. These receptors came from a man between 18 and 29 years old with Graves disease.

CDR3 region: CASSLAGLGSYEQYF. Here the CDR3 DNA reads TGTGCCAGCAGCTTAGCGGGGCTAGGATCCTACGAGCAGTACTTC. V usage is TRBV7-8 and J usage is TRBJ2-7, with D possibly TRBD1 on 5 matching bases. This CDR3 has 15 residues. Trimming cost V 0 bases and J 1 base, with 10 bases left between them. Germline V gene data show CDR1 as SGHVS and CDR2 as FQNEAQ.

This clonotype was recorded at least ten times. V is TRBV5-1 and J is TRBJ2-3; 10 bases match TRBD2. This CDR3 comprises 16 residues. Germline values: CDR1 SGHRS, CDR2 YFSETQ. Unmatched junction bases numbered 6, after V lost 1 base and J lost 4 bases. The CDR3 region is CASSLFSGRTSDTQYF. CDR3 sequence (DNA): TGCGCCAGCAGCTTGTTTAGCGGGAGGACGTCAGATACGCAGTATTTT.

Concerning this clonotype itself: A far larger clone lies a single base away; this is likely a read error. J is TRBJ2-3 and V is TRBV5-1; 8 bases line up with TRBD2. This CDR3 is built from 15 residues. CDR1 and CDR2 (germline): SGHRS, YFSETQ. This CDR3 is CTSSLATSGTDTQYF. DNA of the CDR3: TGTACCAGCAGCTTGGCGACTAGCGGCACAGATACGCAGTATTTT.

The chain employs TRBV5-5 and TRBJ2-1, with 10 bases that match TRBD1. The germline V gene has CDR1 SGHKS and CDR2 YYEKEE (reference sequence). The CDR3 has 15 amino acids. V was clipped by 4 bases and J by 8 bases; unmatched bases: 9. CDR3 in amino acids: CASSPGQGKSHEQFF. CDR3 nucleotides: TGTGCCAGCAGCCCGGGACAGGGGAAGTCCCATGAGCAGTTCTTC.

The V and J genes are TRBV3-1 and TRBJ2-7; 11 bases fit TRBD2. Germline lookup yields CDR1 LGHDT and CDR2 YNNKEL (reference sequence). J was trimmed by 3 bases and V by 4 bases; bases with no gene match: 8. The CDR3 runs 16 residues. The CDR3 is CASSRGGLAGHYEQYF. In nucleotides, the CDR3 is TGTGCCAGCAGCCGAGGTGGACTAGCGGGCCACTACGAGCAGTACTTC.